This is a list of T cell receptor beta chains from one sample in a study of T cell responses to AZD1222 COVID-19 vaccine. Using immunoSEQ multiplex PCR, the repertoire was profiled, and TCRdb retains in-frame clones only, with some absent. This sample has 150,000 to 200,000 clones, with approximately 93% found just once. The sample consisted of peripheral blood, taken on day 0 of AZD1222 vaccination. These receptors came from an adult in good health. CDR3s include the opening cysteine and the closing phenylalanine or tryptophan. Fields, in order: CDR3 length, clone size, J gene, V gene, D gene, CDR3 protein, CDR3 DNA. D genes are given only for firm matches. Rows may omit the clone size; those that give it use once, few, many or a size class.

14	.	TRBJ1-2	TRBV3-1/TRBV3-2	.	CASGAAGTGYGYTF	TGTGCCAGCGGGGCCGCAGGTACGGGCTATGGCTACACCTTC
12	.	TRBJ2-3	TRBV7-2	.	CASSLLAVPQYF	TGTGCCAGCAGCTTACTAGCCGTTCCGCAGTATTTT
13	.	TRBJ1-3	TRBV12-3/TRBV12-4	.	CASSFRGANTIYF	TGTGCCAGCAGTTTTCGGGGGGCTAACACCATATATTTT
13	.	TRBJ1-2	TRBV6-5	TRBD1	CATSGTGNYGYTF	TGTGCCACGTCCGGGACAGGGAACTATGGCTACACCTTC
14	.	TRBJ2-7	TRBV6-5	TRBD1	CASSTGQKPYEQYF	TGTGCCAGCAGTACGGGACAGAAGCCCTACGAGCAGTACTTC
14	.	TRBJ2-7	TRBV7-8	.	CASSSDTGPYEQYF	TGTGCCAGCAGCTCGGACACGGGGCCCTACGAGCAGTACTTC
16	.	TRBJ2-2	TRBV7-9	TRBD1	CASSSTHRGDTGELFF	TGTGCCAGCAGCTCGACCCACAGGGGGGACACCGGGGAGCTGTTTTTT
15	.	TRBJ2-1	TRBV6-5	.	CASSLRAPLVDEQFF	TGTGCCAGCAGTCTCCGGGCCCCGCTGGTGGATGAGCAGTTCTTC
13	.	TRBJ2-5	TRBV5-6	.	CASSTRDRETQYF	TGTGCCAGCAGCACCCGGGATCGAGAGACCCAGTACTTC
16	.	TRBJ2-3	TRBV3-1/TRBV3-2	TRBD2	CASSQFAGGVTDTQYF	TGTGCCAGCAGCCAATTTGCGGGAGGGGTCACAGATACGCAGTATTTT
15	.	TRBJ1-2	TRBV11-1	.	CASSQGPPGNYGYTF	TGTGCCAGCAGCCAGGGCCCCCCGGGCAACTATGGCTACACCTTC
15	.	TRBJ1-3	TRBV11-2	TRBD1	CASSLEGGTGDTIYF	TGTGCCAGCAGCTTAGAAGGGGGCACTGGGGACACCATATATTTT
15	.	TRBJ1-2	TRBV6-5	TRBD1	CASSNRDRPHYGYTF	TGTGCCAGCAGTAACCGGGACAGGCCCCACTATGGCTACACCTTC
14	.	TRBJ1-2	TRBV27	TRBD1	CASSSADRVYGYTF	TGTGCCAGCAGTTCAGCGGACAGGGTCTATGGCTACACCTTC
13	.	TRBJ1-1	TRBV19	TRBD1	CASSITDRGEAFF	TGTGCCAGTAGTATCACTGACAGGGGAGAAGCTTTCTTT
11	.	TRBJ2-7	TRBV28	.	CASSSNYEQYF	TGTGCCAGCAGCTCGAATTACGAGCAGTACTTC
13	.	TRBJ2-7	TRBV29-1	.	CSVAGAQGYEQYF	TGCAGCGTTGCTGGGGCGCAGGGGTACGAGCAGTACTTC
13	.	TRBJ1-1	TRBV27	.	CASSSGGGTEAFF	TGTGCCAGCAGTTCCGGGGGGGGCACTGAAGCTTTCTTT
16	.	TRBJ1-4	TRBV19	.	CASSPFQGKANEKLFF	TGTGCCAGTAGCCCCTTTCAGGGTAAAGCTAATGAAAAACTGTTTTTT
13	.	TRBJ1-1	TRBV10-3	TRBD1	CAISDDRGTEAFF	TGTGCCATCAGTGACGACAGGGGAACTGAAGCTTTCTTT
15	.	TRBJ1-5	TRBV6-1	TRBD1	CASSPQGHLNQPQHF	TGTGCCAGCAGTCCACAGGGGCATCTGAATCAGCCCCAGCATTTT
13	.	TRBJ1-5	TRBV3-1/TRBV3-2	.	CASSLRSRQPQHF	TGTGCCAGCAGCCTTCGAAGTCGTCAGCCCCAGCATTTT
14	.	TRBJ1-1	TRBV7-9	.	CASSLAGGMGEAFF	TGTGCCAGCAGCTTAGCGGGGGGGATGGGTGAAGCTTTCTTT
9	few	TRBJ1-3	TRBV6-7	.	CASSYSGYF	TGTGCCAGCAGTTACTCCGGCTATTTT
16	.	TRBJ1-4	TRBV7-9	.	CASSPHNPTGSEKLFF	TGTGCCAGCAGCCCCCACAATCCTACAGGATCTGAAAAACTGTTTTTT
14	.	TRBJ1-5	TRBV19	.	CASVSELSNQPQHF	TGTGCCAGCGTCAGTGAACTTAGCAATCAGCCCCAGCATTTT
15	.	TRBJ2-7	TRBV10-1	TRBD1	CASSVGTGLYYEQYF	TGCGCCAGCAGTGTTGGGACAGGCCTCTACTACGAGCAGTACTTC
17	.	TRBJ1-2	TRBV9	TRBD1	CASSDHPQGTANYGYTF	TGTGCCAGCAGCGATCACCCACAGGGGACAGCTAACTATGGCTACACCTTC
16	.	TRBJ2-1	TRBV5-1	TRBD2	CASAIAGGPPYNEQFF	TGCGCCAGCGCGATAGCGGGAGGGCCCCCTTACAATGAGCAGTTCTTC
14	.	TRBJ1-4	TRBV5-1	.	CASSLGGFNEKLFF	TGCGCCAGCAGCTTGGGGGGATTCAATGAAAAACTGTTTTTT
17	.	TRBJ1-2	TRBV4-1	TRBD1	CASSQEGTGARNYGYTF	TGCGCCAGCAGCCAAGAAGGGACAGGGGCCCGAAACTATGGCTACACCTTC
14	.	TRBJ1-2	TRBV5-1	.	CASSFLSTGDGYTF	TGCGCCAGCAGCTTTCTGTCAACTGGAGATGGCTACACCTTC
11	.	TRBJ2-1	TRBV20-1	.	CSAQGYNEQFF	TGCAGTGCTCAGGGCTACAATGAGCAGTTCTTC
15	once	TRBJ1-1	TRBV5-1	TRBD1	CASSSGQGINTEAFF	TGCGCCAGCAGCTCAGGACAGGGAATAAACACTGAAGCTTTCTTT
15	.	TRBJ1-1	TRBV13	.	CASSLRRTGNTEAFF	TGTGCCAGCAGCTTAAGGCGGACCGGGAACACTGAAGCTTTCTTT
16	.	TRBJ1-3	TRBV3-1/TRBV3-2	.	CASSLGGSGFGNTIYF	TGTGCCAGCAGCCTCGGAGGGTCAGGGTTTGGAAACACCATATATTTT
15	.	TRBJ2-7	TRBV7-7	.	CASSLRAGSSYEQYF	TGTGCCAGCAGCTTAAGGGCGGGCAGCTCCTACGAGCAGTACTTC
17	medium-sized	TRBJ1-5	TRBV7-8	.	CASSLDPKPNSNQPQHF	TGTGCCAGCAGCTTAGATCCAAAACCGAACAGCAATCAGCCCCAGCATTTT
16	.	TRBJ1-1	TRBV10-3	.	CAISEPRLGGGTEAFF	TGTGCCATCAGTGAGCCGCGATTGGGAGGGGGCACTGAAGCTTTCTTT
12	.	TRBJ1-4	TRBV25-1	.	CASSVSRQKLFF	TGTGCCAGCAGTGTATCCAGGCAGAAACTGTTTTTT
15	once	TRBJ1-3	TRBV7-2	.	CASSPAVSSGNTIYF	TGTGCCAGCAGCCCTGCGGTTAGCTCTGGAAACACCATATATTTT
18	.	TRBJ2-3	TRBV27	TRBD2	CASRGLAGGFSRTDTQYF	TGTGCCAGCAGGGGACTAGCGGGAGGATTTAGTCGCACAGATACGCAGTATTTT
13	once	TRBJ1-4	TRBV21-1	.	CASSSPGGEKLFF	TGTGCCAGCAGTTCTCCGGGGGGTGAAAAACTGTTTTTT
19	.	TRBJ1-2	TRBV5-4	TRBD1	CASSPRTGTRERSHYGYTF	TGTGCCAGCAGCCCCCGGACAGGCACTAGGGAACGGTCTCACTATGGCTACACCTTC
16	.	TRBJ1-2	TRBV5-1	TRBD1	CASSTLVGQGENGYTF	TGCGCCAGCAGCACCCTAGTGGGACAGGGAGAGAATGGCTACACCTTC
17	.	TRBJ1-5	TRBV30	.	CAWSGKNRVVSNQPQHF	TGTGCCTGGAGTGGGAAAAACAGGGTAGTAAGCAATCAGCCCCAGCATTTT
15	.	TRBJ1-5	TRBV6-5	TRBD1	CASRIDRGGNQPQHF	TGTGCCAGCAGGATCGACAGGGGTGGAAATCAGCCCCAGCATTTT
13	.	TRBJ2-1	TRBV19	.	CASSIGLYNEQFF	TGTGCCAGTAGTATTGGGCTTTACAATGAGCAGTTCTTC
15	once	TRBJ1-6	TRBV14	TRBD1	CASSKTGARNSPLHF	TGTGCCAGCAGCAAGACAGGGGCTAGAAATTCACCCCTCCACTTT
15	.	TRBJ2-3	TRBV3-1/TRBV3-2	.	CASSHSGPGTDTQYF	TGTGCCAGCAGCCATAGTGGCCCGGGGACAGATACGCAGTATTTT
13	.	TRBJ1-5	TRBV2	TRBD1	CASRGQGNQPQHF	TGTGCCAGCAGAGGACAGGGGAATCAGCCCCAGCATTTT
15	.	TRBJ1-4	TRBV6-5	TRBD1	CASRRNRGVGEKLFF	TGTGCCAGCAGGCGGAACAGGGGTGTCGGTGAAAAACTGTTTTTT
16	.	TRBJ2-5	TRBV7-7	TRBD2	CASSLGLAGNQETQYF	TGTGCCAGCAGCTTAGGACTAGCGGGAAATCAAGAGACCCAGTACTTC
16	.	TRBJ1-2	TRBV2	TRBD1	CASSEARGQGGYGYTF	TGTGCCAGCAGTGAAGCGCGAGGACAGGGGGGCTATGGCTACACCTTC